The clone carrying this T cell receptor (beta chain) was observed many times. Antigen: not known. From the RT-PCR reads, TCRdb called clonotypes with MiXCR, one entry per CDR3 protein. The table includes around 480,000 distinct CDR3 sequences, approximately 11% detected once. This specimen comes from a study of response to subunit inactivated influenza vaccine. General study points: Researchers suggested that each seasonal influenza vaccination recruits few new T cells.

Germline CDR1 is SGHRS and CDR2 is YFSETQ. The CDR3 loop spans 15 amino acids. The ends were cut back, 0 bases at V and 4 bases at J, with 11 bases in the middle. This sample comprised PBMCs from blood, obtained about 40 days after vaccination. V gene TRBV5-1 combines with J gene TRBJ2-1; no definite D call. The receptor comes from a man aged 45 to 65 who received an inactivated influenza vaccine. The CDR3 sequence: CASSLAPGPYNEQFF. The CDR3, as DNA: TGCGCCAGCAGCTTGGCCCCCGGTCCTTACAATGAGCAGTTCTTC.